Sequencing of this T cell receptor (beta chain) was carried out in a study of blood T cell repertoires in COVID-19. The wider study: Whether acute or convalescent, the COVID-19 samples came from the United States, Italy and Spain. In each case, the material was cDNA or gDNA derived from T cells, B-cell-depleted T cells, or PBMCs.

V shed 3 bases, J shed 6 bases, and the junction held 5 bases outside the gene matches. CDR1 is MNHEY and CDR2 is SMNVEV in the germline V gene (reference sequence). CDR3 size: 14 residues. Per the original data handling: Nucleated cell number was recorded as an estimate derived from reference gene primer amplification. The protocol was immunoSEQ multiplex PCR, while the TCRdb copy is restricted to in-frame clones and leaves out a portion. The D gene and trimming were derived from the DNA, and the V and J assignments and clone size from that table. The repertoire includes about 280,000 clones, about 82% of them detected once, and about 5.1% sits in the top ten.

The source is a middle-aged man with active or convalescent COVID-19. The chain couples TRBV27 to TRBJ1-5; 7 nucleotides align to TRBD1. Sequences were obtained from peripheral blood. The CDR3 DNA follows: TGTGCCAGCAGTTTGAGACAGGGACGTCAGCCCCAGCATTTT. Amino acids: CASSLRQGRQPQHF.